These 29 T cell receptor beta chains share one sample of origin, sequenced in a study of cytomegalovirus exposure and HLA in healthy donors. Use of 60 Vbeta and 13 Jbeta primers characterized the PCR. Measured with immunoSEQ multiplex PCR; TCRdb has only the in-frame clones, and not every one. The data contain tens of thousands of clones, 65% to 80% of them singletons. The sequencing input was PBMCs. The receptors originated from a woman aged 45-65 years in good health and CMV-seropositive.

The rearrangement links TRBV7-9 to TRBJ1-1, with D unresolved. Deletions cut 1 base from V and 11 bases from J, with 14 bases between. Germline-derived CDR1 and CDR2 are SEHNR and FQNEAQ (reference sequence). CDR3 length: 13 amino acids. The CDR3 DNA sequence: TGTGCCAGCAGCTTAGAACAAGGCCCGGGGGCTTTCTTT. It specifies CASSLEQGPGAFF. The entire variable domain, with the rest obtained from reference TRBV7-9 and TRBJ1-1, is as follows: DTGVSQNPRHKITKRGQNVTFRCDPISEHNRLYWYRQTLGQGPEFLTYFQNEAQLEKSRLLSDRFSAERPKGSFSTLEIQRTEQGDSAMYLCASSLEQGPGAFFGQGTRLTVV.

The chain employs TRBV14 and TRBJ1-2; 9 positions match TRBD1. The V gene end was trimmed by 0 bases and the J gene end by 7 bases; junction bases not matched to a gene: 12. The CDR3 covers 17 residues. Germline lookup yields CDR1 SGHDN and CDR2 FVKESK. CDR3 bases: TGTGCCAGCAGCCAAGATGATTTTGCGGGACAGGGCGCTGGCTACACCTTC. Translating gives CASSQDDFAGQGAGYTF.

CDR3: CASSLDRGVDQPQHF. DNA of the CDR3: TGTGCCAGCAGCTTGGACAGGGGGGTTGATCAGCCCCAGCATTTT. The chain joins TRBV11-2 to TRBJ1-5; 10 bases are a match to TRBD1. The V gene's germline CDR1 is SGHAT and CDR2 FQNNGV. After removal of 3 bases from V and 5 bases from J, the junction contained 4 bases not matched to a gene. This CDR3 is 15 amino acids long.

The chain combines TRBV6-5 with TRBJ2-7, with 11 positions matching TRBD2. The CDR3 totals 12 residues. From germline, CDR1 is MNHEY and CDR2 SVGAGI. With V trimmed by 10 bases and J by 4 bases, 3 bases remained unmatched. DNA for the CDR3: TGTGCCACGCGACTAGCGGGATACGAGCAGTACTTC. Protein: CATRLAGYEQYF.

This chain connects TRBV27 to TRBJ2-5; TRBD2 matches at 13 bases. Losses at the gene ends were 3 bases for V and 5 bases for J; bases not matched to a gene: 3. CDR3 length equals 15 residues. Germline CDR1 and CDR2: MNHEY and SMNVEV (reference sequence). For the CDR3, the DNA is TGTGCCAGCAGTTTGGGACTAGCGGGACCGGAGACCCAGTACTTC. As protein: CASSLGLAGPETQYF.

The rearrangement links TRBV28 to TRBJ2-2, with 7 bases fitting TRBD1. Germline assignment: CDR1 MDHEN and CDR2 SYDVKM. Trimming at V came to 2 bases and at J to 7 bases, leaving 13 bases not matched to a gene. The CDR3 sequence is 17 residues long. The CDR3 here is CASSLGQGVPLDGELFF. For the CDR3, the DNA is TGTGCCAGCAGTTTAGGGCAGGGGGTCCCTTTGGACGGGGAGCTGTTTTTT.

This clone was observed a single time. This rearrangement joins TRBV4-3 to TRBJ2-3; 7 nucleotides agree with TRBD2. CDR1 and CDR2 (germline): LGHNA, YSLEER. After removal of 0 bases from V and 3 bases from J, the junction contained 15 bases not matched to a gene. The CDR3 sequence is 19 residues long. The CDR3 region is CASSQDGEVGGRATDTQYF. CDR3 in DNA: TGCGCCAGCAGCCAAGACGGAGAGGTTGGGGGGAGGGCTACAGATACGCAGTATTTT.

The genes are TRBV11-2 and TRBJ2-5, with D possibly TRBD1 on 6 matching bases. Matching the DNA end better, TRBJ2-7 makes the J call doubtful. The length of the CDR3 is 14 residues. CDR1 and CDR2 (germline): SGHAT, FQNNGV. CDR3 sequence (DNA): TGTGCCAGCAGCTTACGACAGGTCTCCTACGAGCAGTACTTC. Translation gives CASSLRQVSYEQYF.

This clone was seen just once. The chain carries TRBV9 and TRBJ2-1, with D possibly TRBD1 on 5 matching bases. The V gene lost 4 bases and the J gene lost 6 bases, with 14 bases spanning the gap. CDR3 length equals 14 residues. Germline values: CDR1 SGDLS, CDR2 YYNGEE. The CDR3 reads CASSPGDSINEQFF. The DNA for the CDR3 is TGTGCCAGCAGCCCTGGAGACAGTATCAATGAGCAGTTCTTC.

Only a few counts were recorded for this clone. The chain combines TRBV29-1 with TRBJ1-1, with D possibly matching TRBD1 (5 bases). Per the germline V gene, CDR1 is SQVTM and CDR2 is ANQGSEA. The V gene lost 7 bases and the J gene lost 2 bases, with 17 bases spanning the gap. There are 14 residues in the CDR3. CDR3 coding DNA: TGCAGCGCTCAGCGGGGACGGTTAAACACTGAAGCTTTCTTT. This translates into CSAQRGRLNTEAFF.

The chain uses TRBV2 and TRBJ2-5; 7 bases align to TRBD1. This CDR3 spans 13 amino acids. The V gene end was trimmed by 7 bases and the J gene end by 2 bases; junction bases not matched to a gene: 4. Germline V gene sequence: CDR1 SNHLY, CDR2 FYNNEI. The CDR3 DNA follows: TGTGCCAGCAACAGGGGACGTCAAGAGACCCAGTACTTC. Amino acids: CASNRGRQETQYF.

This clone was detected only a few times. V is TRBV11-2 and J is TRBJ1-2, with a tentative D call TRBD1 (5 bases). The germline V and J ends were trimmed by 0 bases and 4 bases, with 15 bases remaining between them. Germline lookup yields CDR1 SGHAT and CDR2 FQNNGV. The CDR3 consists of 16 residues. CDR3 DNA sequence: TGTGCCAGCAGCTTAGATCTTGGCGGGGGGTCCTATGGCTACACCTTC. It is translated as CASSLDLGGGSYGYTF.

The V call is TRBV28, the J call TRBJ2-7; TRBD1 agrees at 7 bases. The V gene end was trimmed by 8 bases and the J gene end by 2 bases; junction bases not matched to a gene: 6. This CDR3 region has 13 residues. Germline V gene lookup returns CDR1 MDHEN and CDR2 SYDVKM. The CDR3 spells CASQGDRPYEQYF. The CDR3 DNA follows: TGTGCCAGCCAGGGGGACAGACCCTACGAGCAGTACTTC.

The rearrangement uses TRBV29-1 and TRBJ2-7, with D possibly being TRBD1 (5 bases). This CDR3 spans 12 amino acids. The germline V gene has CDR1 SQVTM and CDR2 ANQGSEA. Trimming cost V 2 bases and J 5 bases, with 10 bases left between them. As DNA, the CDR3 is TGCAGCGTTGAACAGGGTACCCACGAGCAGTACTTC. Protein product: CSVEQGTHEQYF.

Here the CDR3 reads CASSLGQGSEQYF. The CDR3 nucleotides are TGTGCCAGCAGCTTGGGACAGGGATCCGAGCAGTACTTC. V is TRBV11-2 and J is TRBJ2-7; 9 bases match TRBD1. The CDR3 loop spans 13 amino acids. J gave up 6 bases and V 3 bases, and 3 bases lay outside the gene matches. The germline gives CDR1 SGHAT, CDR2 FQNNGV.

V gene TRBV27 combines with J gene TRBJ2-7, with 7 bases fitting TRBD2. Germline CDR1 MNHEY, CDR2 SMNVEV (reference sequence). The CDR3 loop spans 14 amino acids. V lost 10 bases and J lost 0; bases outside the gene matches: 9. The CDR3 DNA follows: TGTGCCACCCGGTCGGGACTAAACTCCTACGAGCAGTACTTC. This encodes CATRSGLNSYEQYF.

The V and J genes are TRBV7-2 and TRBJ2-1; TRBD2 is a possible D gene (6 bases). CDR3 size: 16 residues. V was trimmed by 3 bases and J by 0 bases, leaving 12 bases between them. CDR1 and CDR2 from the germline V gene are SGHTA and FQGNSA. This CDR3 reads CASSFDGGSSYNEQFF. CDR3 sequence (DNA): TGTGCCAGCAGCTTTGACGGAGGGAGCTCCTACAATGAGCAGTTCTTC.

A word on this clone: One end of the junction does not line up with germline, which may come from a read error. J is TRBJ1-4 and V is TRBV7-9; tentative D call: TRBD1 (6 bases). Germline-derived CDR1 and CDR2 are SEHNR and FQNEAQ (reference sequence). The CDR3 sequence is 16 residues long. CDR3 in amino acids: CSSSSPYREREGKLFF. The DNA for the CDR3 is TGTTCCAGCAGCTCTCCATACAGGGAGCGGGAAGGAAAACTGTTTTTT.

V and J are TRBV4-2 and TRBJ2-7; 8 bases are shared with TRBD2. Germline V gene lookup returns CDR1 LGHNA and CDR2 YNFKEQ. J lost 3 bases, V lost 4 bases, and 5 bases had no gene match. The CDR3 runs 14 residues. The CDR3 spells CASSRSGTSYEQYF. The CDR3 bases are TGTGCCAGCAGCCGTTCCGGGACTAGCTACGAGCAGTACTTC.

The genes are TRBV5-1 and TRBJ2-7; 8 nucleotides match TRBD2. The germline CDR1 and CDR2 sequences are SGHRS and YFSETQ. There are 13 residues in the CDR3. The trim removed 4 bases at V and 6 bases at J, leaving 6 bases unmatched. CDR3 in DNA: TGCGCCAGCAGCCCGGGGGGGGCGGGCGAGCAGTACTTC. Protein: CASSPGGAGEQYF.

The chain combines TRBV6-6 with TRBJ1-1; D gene ambiguous. This CDR3 spans 13 amino acids. The ends were cut back, 7 bases at V and 1 base at J, with 10 bases in the middle. From germline, CDR1 is MNHNY and CDR2 SVGAGI (reference sequence). The CDR3 is CASTRRGNTEAFF. The CDR3 DNA sequence: TGTGCCAGCACCCGACGGGGGAACACTGAAGCTTTCTTT.

The chain has TRBV28 and TRBJ2-2, with a possible D match to TRBD2 (6 bases). The V end was cut by 5 bases, the J end by 5 bases, with 15 bases between. The CDR3 is 15 residues long. In germline, CDR1 is MDHEN, CDR2 SYDVKM. The CDR3 sequence is CASSPRDWETGELFF. The CDR3 nucleotides read TGTGCCAGCAGTCCACGGGACTGGGAAACCGGGGAGCTGTTTTTT.

This rearrangement joins TRBV9 to TRBJ2-3, with TRBD2 as a possible D gene (5 bases). The CDR3 sequence is 13 residues long. The V gene lost 0 bases and the J gene lost 4 bases, with 6 bases spanning the gap. Germline V lookup: CDR1 SGDLS, CDR2 YYNGEE. The CDR3 spells CASSVGRADTQYF. The CDR3, as DNA: TGTGCCAGCAGCGTAGGGCGGGCAGATACGCAGTATTTT.

The chain links TRBV6-5 to TRBJ2-7; TRBD2 might be the D (6 bases). In germline, CDR1 is MNHEY, CDR2 SVGAGI. V was clipped by 4 bases and J by 7 bases, with 14 bases between them. The CDR3 runs 13 residues. The CDR3 DNA reads TGTGCCAGCAGTTTCGGGACTGCCGGAGAGCAGTACTTC. This codes for CASSFGTAGEQYF.

The chain combines TRBV13 with TRBJ2-4; 8 bases match TRBD2. Losses at the gene ends were 3 bases for V and 5 bases for J; bases not matched to a gene: 3. The CDR3 contains 14 residues. The germline CDR1 and CDR2 sequences are PRHDT and FYEKMQ (reference sequence). CDR3 in DNA: TGTGCCAGCAGCTTGGGGACTAGGCAAAACATTCAGTACTTC. Encoded protein: CASSLGTRQNIQYF.

With respect to this clone: The identical CDR3 is also encoded by other nucleotide sequences in the sample. The rearrangement links TRBV5-8 to TRBJ2-7; 10 positions match TRBD1. The length of the CDR3 is 15 residues. Germline V CDR1 and CDR2: SGHTS, YDEGEE. With V trimmed by 2 bases and J by 3 bases, 5 bases remained unmatched. This CDR3 is CASSFLWTGGYEQYF. In DNA form, the CDR3 reads TGTGCCAGCAGCTTTCTGTGGACAGGGGGCTACGAGCAGTACTTC.

This clone was seen only a few times. The chain links TRBV5-1 to TRBJ1-1; 8 bases match TRBD1. This CDR3 has 18 amino acids. J was trimmed by 1 base and V by 3 bases; bases with no gene match: 14. Germline V gives CDR1 SGHRS, CDR2 YFSETQ. The CDR3 sequence: CASSYRTGSGGTNTEAFF. CDR3 in DNA: TGCGCCAGCAGCTACAGGACAGGGTCAGGAGGGACGAACACTGAAGCTTTCTTT.

V gene TRBV29-1 combines with J gene TRBJ1-4; 9 bases match TRBD1. The CDR3 extends over 14 amino acids. CDR1 is SQVTM, CDR2 ANQGSEA, per germline. V trimming: 6 bases; J trimming: 5 bases; junction bases outside the gene matches: 7. The CDR3 DNA reads TGCAGCGTGGGGGCTGGGACAGGGAATGAAAAACTGTTTTTT. It codes for CSVGAGTGNEKLFF.

The chain combines TRBV5-6 with TRBJ2-7, with TRBD2 matching over 11 bases. The germline gives CDR1 SGHDT, CDR2 YYEEEE. V gave up 5 bases and J gave up 4 bases; unmatched junction bases: 8. CDR3 length: 15 residues. The CDR3: CASSFGLAGSYEQYF. CDR3 nucleotide sequence: TGTGCCAGCAGTTTTGGACTAGCGGGTTCATACGAGCAGTACTTC. Full variable domain (remainder filled in from reference TRBV5-6 and TRBJ2-7): DAGVTQSPTHLIKTRGQQVTLRCSPKSGHDTVSWYQQALGQGPQFIFQYYEEEERQRGNFPDRFSGHQFPNYSSELNVNALLLGDSALYLCASSFGLAGSYEQYFGPGTRLTVT.